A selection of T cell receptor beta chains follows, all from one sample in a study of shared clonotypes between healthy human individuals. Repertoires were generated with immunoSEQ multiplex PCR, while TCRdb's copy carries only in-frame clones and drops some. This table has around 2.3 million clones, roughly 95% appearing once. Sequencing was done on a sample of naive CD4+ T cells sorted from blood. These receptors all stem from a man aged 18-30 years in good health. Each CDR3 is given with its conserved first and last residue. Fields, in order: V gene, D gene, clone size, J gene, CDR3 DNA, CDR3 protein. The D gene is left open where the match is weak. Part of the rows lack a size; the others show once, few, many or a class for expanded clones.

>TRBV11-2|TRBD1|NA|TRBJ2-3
TGTGCCAGCAGCTTACCCCCCCAGGGGGCGACAGATACGCAGTATTTT
CASSLPPQGATDTQYF
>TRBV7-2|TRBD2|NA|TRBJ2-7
TGTGCCAGCAGCACTACCGGGACTAGAGTACCCGCCGAGCAGTACTTC
CASSTTGTRVPAEQYF
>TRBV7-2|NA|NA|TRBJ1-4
TGTGCCAGCAGCTTAGCGGTAGGAATTGAAAAACTGTTTTTT
CASSLAVGIEKLFF
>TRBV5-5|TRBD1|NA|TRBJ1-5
TGTGCCAGCAGCTTCCAGGGGGCCGGGCAGCCCCAGCATTTT
CASSFQGAGQPQHF
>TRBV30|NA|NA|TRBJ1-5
TGTGCCTGGAGTGTAGCTAGCGGGCAGCCCCAGCATTTT
CAWSVASGQPQHF
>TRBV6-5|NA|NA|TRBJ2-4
TGTGCCAGCAGTTACTCGTCAGGGCTAGCCAAAAACATTCAGTACTTC
CASSYSSGLAKNIQYF
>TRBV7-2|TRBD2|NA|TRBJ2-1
TGTGCCAGCAGCTTAGGACTAGCGGGGGGAACGCAGTTCTTC
CASSLGLAGGTQFF
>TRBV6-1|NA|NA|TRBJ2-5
TGTGCCAGCAGGGGGCCGCTGGGAACCCAGTACTTC
CASRGPLGTQYF
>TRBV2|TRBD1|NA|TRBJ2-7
TGTGCCAGCAGTGAAGAGGGGACAGGGTTTCCCGAGCAGTACTTC
CASSEEGTGFPEQYF
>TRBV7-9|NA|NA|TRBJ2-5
TGTGCCAGCAGCCCAGTGATTCGAACCAAAAAAGGCGCCGAGACCCAGTACTTC
CASSPVIRTKKGAETQYF
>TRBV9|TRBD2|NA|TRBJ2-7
TGTGCCAGCAGTACCGGAAGGGCGGGAGCAGTGGACGAGCAGTACTTC
CASSTGRAGAVDEQYF
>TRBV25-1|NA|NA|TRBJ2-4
TGTGCCAGCAGTGAAGCAGGACTAGCCAAAAACATTCAGTACTTC
CASSEAGLAKNIQYF
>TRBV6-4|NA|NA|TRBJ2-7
TGTGCCAGCAACCGACTTGTGAGACTCAGATCCTACGAGCAGTACTTC
CASNRLVRLRSYEQYF
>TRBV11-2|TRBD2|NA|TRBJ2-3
TGTGCCAGCAGCTTAGATCGGGGGGTCGCAGATACGCAGTATTTT
CASSLDRGVADTQYF
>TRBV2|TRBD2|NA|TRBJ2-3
TGTGCCAGCAGCGCTGAAGCCCTAGCGGGGGTCACAGATACGCAGTATTTT
CASSAEALAGVTDTQYF
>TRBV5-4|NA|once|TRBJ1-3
TGTGCCAGCAGCTTGGACCAGAGCTCTGGAAACACCATATATTTT
CASSLDQSSGNTIYF
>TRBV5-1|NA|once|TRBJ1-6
TGCGCCAGCAGCTTGGCTATCCAGGGTAGCTCACCCCTCCACTTT
CASSLAIQGSSPLHF
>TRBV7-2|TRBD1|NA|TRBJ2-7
TGTGCCAGCAGCTTAGACAGGGGAAACTACGAGCAGTACTTC
CASSLDRGNYEQYF
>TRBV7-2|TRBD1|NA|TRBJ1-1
TGTGCCAGCAGCCTCCGACAGGGGTTGAACACTGAAGCTTTCTTT
CASSLRQGLNTEAFF
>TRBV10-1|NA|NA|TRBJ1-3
TGCGCCAGCAGTGATCATGGAAACACCATATATTTT
CASSDHGNTIYF
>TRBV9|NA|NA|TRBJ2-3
TGTGCCAGCAGCGTGGCGGGGAGCACAGATACGCAGTATTTT
CASSVAGSTDTQYF
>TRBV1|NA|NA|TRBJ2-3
TGCACCAGCAGCCTAAGGACTAGCGGGGGGAAAGATACGCAGTATTTT
CTSSLRTSGGKDTQYF
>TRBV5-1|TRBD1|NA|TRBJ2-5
TGCGCCAGCAGCCGAACAGGGGAAGAGACCCAGTACTTC
CASSRTGEETQYF
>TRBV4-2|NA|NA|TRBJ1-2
TGTGCCAGCAGCCAAGATTACGGTGGTGGCTATGGCTACACCTTC
CASSQDYGGGYGYTF
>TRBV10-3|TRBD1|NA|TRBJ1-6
TGTGCCATCAGTCCGGGACAGGGGGATTCACCCCTCCACTTT
CAISPGQGDSPLHF
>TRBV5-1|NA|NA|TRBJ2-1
TGCGCCAGCAGCCATCCCGGTGAGCAGTTCTTC
CASSHPGEQFF
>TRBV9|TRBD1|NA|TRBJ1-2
TGTGCCAGCAGCGTTGATCGACAGGGTCTCTATGGCTACACCTTC
CASSVDRQGLYGYTF
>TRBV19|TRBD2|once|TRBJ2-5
TGTGCCAGTAGTATAGCTAGCGGGGTCCGGGAGACCCAGTACTTC
CASSIASGVRETQYF
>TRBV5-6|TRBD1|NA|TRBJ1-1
TGTGCCAGCAGCTTGGCTGGGGACAGGGTCACTGAAGCTTTCTTT
CASSLAGDRVTEAFF